A selection of T cell receptor beta chains follows, all from one sample in a study of blood T cell repertoires in COVID-19. Some clones are missing from TCRdb's copy, which holds only in-frame ones; the method was immunoSEQ multiplex PCR. The table includes 70,000 to 90,000 clones, 80% to 90% detected once. Sequencing was performed on peripheral blood. The receptors were sampled from a woman aged 55-75 years with acute or convalescent COVID-19. The CDR3 runs from the conserved cysteine through the conserved F or W. D genes are given only for firm matches. Not every row has a clone size; where given, it reads once, few, many or a size class.

J: TRBJ2-7
size: -
D: TRBD1
V: TRBV7-9
CDR3: CASSSGTGDVEQYF
DNA: TGTGCCAGCAGCTCCGGGACAGGGGACGTCGAGCAGTACTTC

J: TRBJ2-2
size: few
D: -
V: TRBV5-6
CDR3: CASSLGGAGELFF
DNA: TGTGCCAGCAGCTTAGGGGGGGCCGGGGAGCTGTTTTTT

J: TRBJ1-3
size: -
D: -
V: TRBV7-2
CDR3: CASSLAMSATGNTIYF
DNA: TGTGCCAGCAGCTTAGCGATGAGTGCTACTGGAAACACCATATATTTT

J: TRBJ1-1
size: -
D: TRBD1
V: TRBV9
CDR3: CASSVAGQGHTEAFF
DNA: TGTGCCAGCAGCGTAGCGGGACAGGGTCACACTGAAGCTTTCTTT

J: TRBJ1-6
size: -
D: -
V: TRBV4-3
CDR3: CASSQGELNSPLHF
DNA: TGCGCCAGCAGCCAAGGAGAACTTAATTCACCCCTCCACTTT

J: TRBJ2-6
size: few
D: -
V: TRBV6-5
CDR3: CASSSSSGANVLTF
DNA: TGTGCCAGCAGTTCGAGTTCTGGGGCCAACGTCCTGACTTTC

J: TRBJ2-5
size: -
D: TRBD1
V: TRBV28
CDR3: CASSSDRVGTQYF
DNA: TGTGCCAGCAGTTCAGACAGGGTCGGGACCCAGTACTTC

J: TRBJ2-3
size: -
D: TRBD2
V: TRBV5-1
CDR3: CASSLALGTSGGVTDTQYF
DNA: TGCGCCAGCAGCTTGGCCCTTGGGACTAGCGGGGGGGTCACAGATACGCAGTATTTT

J: TRBJ2-7
size: -
D: -
V: TRBV6-5
CDR3: CASSKTPGQSYEQYF
DNA: TGTGCCAGCAGTAAAACTCCGGGACAATCCTACGAGCAGTACTTC

J: TRBJ2-1
size: -
D: TRBD2
V: TRBV11-2
CDR3: CASSLTLTSGDNEQFF
DNA: TGTGCCAGCAGCTTAACCCTGACTAGCGGGGACAATGAGCAGTTCTTC

J: TRBJ2-1
size: -
D: TRBD2
V: TRBV6-1
CDR3: CASSDANWRGRYNEQFF
DNA: TGTGCCAGCAGTGATGCCAACTGGCGCGGGAGGTACAATGAGCAGTTCTTC

J: TRBJ1-6
size: -
D: -
V: TRBV6-1
CDR3: CASSEMSRENSPLHF
DNA: TGTGCCAGCAGTGAAATGAGCAGGGAAAATTCACCCCTCCACTTT

J: TRBJ2-7
size: -
D: -
V: TRBV27
CDR3: CASSLPGLIYEQYF
DNA: TGTGCCAGCAGTTTACCTGGACTGATCTACGAGCAGTACTTC